The present entry profiles one T cell receptor beta chain with its context. This sample stems from a study of T cells in localized non-small cell lung cancer. Produced via immunoSEQ multiplex PCR; TCRdb's table is partial and in-frame only. The sample holds 45,000 or so clones, roughly 91% seen once. Germline loops: CDR1 MNHNY, CDR2 SVGAGI (reference sequence). V was pared by 0 bases and J by 10 bases, with 6 bases between. The CDR3 has 11 residues. This material consisted of PBMCs, taken before any cancer treatment. This clonotype was obtained from a woman aged 35-75 years with stage II lung adenocarcinoma. The chain has TRBV6-6 and TRBJ1-2; D gene unclear. The CDR3 DNA is TGTGCCAGCAGTTACTCAGGGTTCTACACCTTC. Its protein product is CASSYSGFYTF.